The 14 T cell receptor beta chains reported below all come from one sample, sequenced in a study of T cell changes during pregnancy in multiple sclerosis. Libraries were prepared by immunoSEQ multiplex PCR; TCRdb keeps only in-frame clonotypes and omits some of them. The table records tens of thousands of clones, about 91% of them present only once. Sequenced here: CD8+ T cells from peripheral blood mononuclear cells, sampled before pregnancy. All receptors come from a female donor with multiple sclerosis, enrolled in a pregnancy study.

V is TRBV11-3 and J is TRBJ2-1; no clear D. V was clipped by 4 bases and J by 0 bases, with 10 bases between them. Germline CDR1 SGHNT, CDR2 YENEEA. The CDR3 sequence is 15 residues long. CDR3 bases: TGTGCCAGCAGCTCAAGTCCGAGCTCCTACAATGAGCAGTTCTTC. As protein: CASSSSPSSYNEQFF.

This chain uses TRBV6-4 with TRBJ1-4; 7 positions agree with TRBD1. The germline V gene has CDR1 MRHNA and CDR2 SNTAGT. The CDR3 has 15 amino acids. The junction had 7 bases not matched to a gene; V was cut back by 3 bases and J by 6 bases. CDR3 residues: CASSEGDSHHEKLFF. CDR3 DNA sequence: TGTGCCAGCAGTGAGGGGGACAGCCACCATGAAAAACTGTTTTTT.

The chain carries TRBV7-8 and TRBJ1-5; TRBD1 aligns across 7 bases. The CDR3 length is 16 residues. Trimming at V came to 2 bases and at J to 4 bases, leaving 8 bases not matched to a gene. CDR1 is SGHVS and CDR2 is FQNEAQ in the germline V gene. This CDR3 reads CASSLTRDSGNQPQHF. The DNA of the CDR3 is TGTGCCAGCAGCTTAACCCGGGACAGCGGAAATCAGCCCCAGCATTTT.

The chain is built from TRBV11-2 and TRBJ1-3, with D tentatively TRBD1 (6 bases). V was cut by 1 base and J by 6 bases, with 10 bases left in between. The CDR3 is 14 amino acids. Germline V gives CDR1 SGHAT, CDR2 FQNNGV. CDR3 DNA: TGTGCCAGCAGCTTAGGTGGGGGCACAAACACCATATATTTT. Encoded protein: CASSLGGGTNTIYF.

The gene calls are TRBV30 and TRBJ1-1; TRBD1 might be the D (5 bases). Trimming left V 8 bases short and J 4 bases short, with 14 bases between. Germline loops: CDR1 GTSNPN, CDR2 SVGIG (reference sequence). CDR3 length: 12 residues. The CDR3 nucleotides are TGTGCCCGGGGGGGGGAGGCCACTGAAGCTTTCTTT. This translates into CARGGEATEAFF.

The V and J genes are TRBV27 and TRBJ1-5; a weak D match, TRBD1 (5 bases). CDR1 is MNHEY, CDR2 SMNVEV, per germline (reference sequence). The CDR3 loop spans 14 amino acids. Trimming cost V 6 bases and J 5 bases, with 14 bases left between them. The CDR3 sequence is CASSYGTEDQPQHF. The CDR3 DNA reads TGTGCCAGCAGCTACGGGACTGAAGATCAGCCCCAGCATTTT.

The V call is TRBV7-8, the J call TRBJ1-4; D gene unclear. The V and J ends lost 4 bases and 3 bases respectively, with 15 bases between them. The V gene's germline CDR1 is SGHVS and CDR2 FQNEAQ. This CDR3 region has 16 residues. CDR3 sequence: CASSYQNGISNEKLFF. DNA of the CDR3: TGTGCCAGCAGCTATCAAAACGGGATTTCTAATGAAAAACTGTTTTTT. The full variable domain, in which reference TRBV7-8 and TRBJ1-4 provide the parts outside the CDR3, is GAGVSQSPRYKVAKRGQDVALRCDPISGHVSLFWYQQALGQGPEFLTYFQNEAQLDKSGLPSDRFFAERPEGSVSTLKIQRTQQEDSAVYLCASSYQNGISNEKLFFGSGTQLSVL.

The V call is TRBV10-3, the J call TRBJ1-3, with 9 bases fitting TRBD1. The J segment lost 2 bases and the V segment lost 0 bases, leaving 11 bases of the junction unmatched. The germline V gene encodes CDR1 ENHRY and CDR2 SYGVKD. The CDR3 contains 19 residues. The CDR3 reads CAISESGGDRARPGNTIYF. The CDR3 region has the DNA TGTGCCATCAGTGAGTCGGGCGGGGACAGGGCCAGGCCTGGAAACACCATATATTTT.

The chain employs TRBV6-1 and TRBJ2-3; 10 nucleotides align to TRBD1. The CDR3 runs 14 residues. Trimming took 6 bases from V and 4 from J; bases not matched to a gene: 4. Germline V gene sequence: CDR1 MNHNS, CDR2 SASEGT. The CDR3 is CASSTGTGADTQYF. DNA of the CDR3: TGTGCCAGCAGCACCGGGACAGGGGCAGATACGCAGTATTTT.

The J gene is TRBJ2-7, the V gene TRBV2; 7 nucleotides line up with TRBD1. From germline, CDR1 is SNHLY and CDR2 FYNNEI. CDR3 size: 14 residues. Trimming cost V 3 bases and J 0 bases; bases outside gene matches: 2. CDR3 bases: TGTGCCAGCAGTGATAACAGGGGCTCCTACGAGCAGTACTTC. It encodes CASSDNRGSYEQYF. The variable domain in full, completed from reference TRBV2 and TRBJ2-7, reads EPEVTQTPSHQVTQMGQEVILRCVPISNHLYFYWYRQILGQKVEFLVSFYNNEISEKSEIFDDQFSVERPDGSNFTLKIRSTKLEDSAMYFCASSDNRGSYEQYFGPGTRLTVT.

The chain links TRBV5-4 to TRBJ2-2; 7 nucleotides agree with TRBD1. Unmatched junction bases numbered 6, after V lost 3 bases and J lost 7 bases. The CDR3 extends over 14 amino acids. CDR1 SGHNT and CDR2 YYREEE come from the germline V gene (reference sequence). CDR3 region: CASSYDRASGELFF. Here the CDR3 DNA reads TGTGCCAGCAGCTACGACAGGGCCAGCGGGGAGCTGTTTTTT. Supplemented by reference TRBV5-4 and TRBJ2-2, the full variable domain reads ETGVTQSPTHLIKTRGQQVTLRCSSQSGHNTVSWYQQALGQGPQFIFQYYREEENGRGNFPPRFSGLQFPNYSSELNVNALELDDSALYLCASSYDRASGELFFGEGSRLTVL.

The gene calls are TRBV10-3 and TRBJ2-1, with TRBD2 matching over 8 bases. Germline-derived CDR1 and CDR2 are ENHRY and SYGVKD. The length of the CDR3 is 14 residues. V was clipped by 8 bases and J by 9 bases; unmatched bases: 12. CDR3 DNA: TGTGCCATCCACACGGGGGGGCCAGTAAGTGAGCAGTTCTTC. Translated: CAIHTGGPVSEQFF.

The V and J genes are TRBV15 and TRBJ1-1, with a possible D match to TRBD1 (6 bases). This CDR3 region has 12 residues. The V end was cut by 3 bases, the J end by 7 bases, with 9 bases between. CDR1 and CDR2 (germline): LNHNV, YYDKDF (reference sequence). CDR3 DNA sequence: TGTGCCACCAGCAGCGGACAGTATGAAGCTTTCTTT. It specifies CATSSGQYEAFF.

Regarding this clone: The same CDR3 arises from other DNA sequences in this sample as well. The chain links TRBV6-5 to TRBJ2-7; 9 bases map to TRBD1. Germline-derived CDR1 and CDR2 are MNHEY and SVGAGI. The CDR3 is made up of 14 amino acids. The V segment lost 3 bases and the J segment 2 bases; nucleotides outside the gene matches: 2. CDR3 residues: CASSYGTGTYEQYF. CDR3 coding DNA: TGTGCCAGCAGTTATGGGACAGGGACCTACGAGCAGTACTTC.